Given below is one T cell receptor beta chain in context. This sample is drawn from a study of T cell responses to AZD1222 COVID-19 vaccine. The CDR3 is 17 residues long. V was pared by 5 bases and J by 3 bases, with 20 bases between. The germline V gene encodes CDR1 SGHTA and CDR2 FQGNSA. The data were produced by immunoSEQ multiplex PCR, yet TCRdb's version contains in-frame clones alone and is incomplete. The sample lists under 100,000 clones, 80% to 90% seen once, with approximately 7.9% in the top ten. The rearrangement links TRBV7-2 to TRBJ1-3; perhaps TRBD1 as D (5 bases). The sequenced sample was peripheral blood, obtained on day 0 of AZD1222 vaccination. The sequence was obtained from an adult in good health. In nucleotides, the CDR3 is TGTGCCAGCAGCGACCCCTGGGGAGGGGCCATTGGAAACACCATATATTTT. It translates to CASSDPWGGAIGNTIYF. Looking up the rest from reference TRBV7-2 and TRBJ1-3 gives the full variable domain: GAGVSQSPSNKVTEKGKDVELRCDPISGHTALYWYRQSLGQGLEFLIYFQGNSAPDKSGLPSDRFSAERTGGSVSTLTIQRTQQEDSAVYLCASSDPWGGAIGNTIYFGEGSWLTVV.